The present T cell receptor beta chain was sequenced within a study of cytomegalovirus exposure and HLA in healthy donors. Study-wide points: Among TCR beta chains, those listed as cytomegalovirus-associated numbered around 160. High sensitivity and specificity were reportedly achieved when the classifier diagnosed cytomegalovirus status. Rarity marked most TCR sequences, yet some public TCRs occurred in many donors.

Clones were sequenced by immunoSEQ multiplex PCR, and TCRdb holds only the in-frame ones, with some missing. This sample carries hundreds of thousands of clones, approximately 88% of them seen once, and the ten largest clones take 11% to 15%. The CDR3 has 16 amino acids. Germline assignment: CDR1 MDHEN and CDR2 SYDVKM. V shed 0 bases and J shed 2 bases, with 8 bases lying between them. In regard to this clone: The antigen remains unidentified.

Source material: PBMCs. This receptor was taken from a woman aged 25 to 39 in good health and CMV-seropositive. The rearrangement links TRBV28 to TRBJ2-6; perhaps TRBD1 as D (5 bases). CDR3 sequence: CASSLWAGTGANVLTF. CDR3 coding DNA: TGTGCCAGCAGTTTATGGGCAGGGACTGGGGCCAACGTCCTGACTTTC.